Listed here is a single T cell receptor (beta chain). Its antigen is not known. This sample was included in a study of T cells expressing NK-cell markers. Study-wide background: Cells sorted as CD3+CD56+NKG2C+, CD3+CD56+NKG2C- and CD3+CD56-NKG2C+ T cells supplied the TCR beta repertoires. There were seven HCMV-seropositive donors and one seronegative donor among the eight sequenced. Study outcomes and limitations: These same clonotypes (in several donors) also led the CD3+CD56-NKG2C+ fraction.

Germline values: CDR1 SGHNT, CDR2 YYREEE (reference sequence). The CDR3 length is 13 residues. For TCR beta, cDNA was produced by 5'RACE template switching with UMIs. After re-calling the 5' RACE reads, TCRdb lists one entry per CDR3 protein, DNA absent. The repertoire table contains 400,000 to 500,000 distinct CDR3 sequences. Input material: blood T cells: a sorted CD56 or NKG2C T cell subset, CD4+ or CD8+ T cells, or bulk PBMC T cells (not recorded which). This clonotype was obtained from a woman between 18 and 70 years old in good health. The V gene is TRBV5-4, the J gene TRBJ1-4; TCRdb outputs TRBD1, but without DNA this stays unchecked. CDR3: CASSAGGDEKLFF.